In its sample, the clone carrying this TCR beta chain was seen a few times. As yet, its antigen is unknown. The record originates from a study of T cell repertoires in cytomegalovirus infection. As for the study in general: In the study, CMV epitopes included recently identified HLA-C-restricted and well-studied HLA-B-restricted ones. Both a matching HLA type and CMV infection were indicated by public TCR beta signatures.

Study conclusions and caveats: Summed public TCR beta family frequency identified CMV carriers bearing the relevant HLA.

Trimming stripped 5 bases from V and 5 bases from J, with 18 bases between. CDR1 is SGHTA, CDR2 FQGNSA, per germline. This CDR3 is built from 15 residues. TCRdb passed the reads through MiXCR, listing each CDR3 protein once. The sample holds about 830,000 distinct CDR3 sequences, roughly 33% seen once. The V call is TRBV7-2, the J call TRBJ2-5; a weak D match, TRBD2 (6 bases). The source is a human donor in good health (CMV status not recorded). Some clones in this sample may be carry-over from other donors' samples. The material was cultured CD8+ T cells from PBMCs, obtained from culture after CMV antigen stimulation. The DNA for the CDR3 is TGTGCCAGCAGCCGCACCGGACTACCCGAGGAGACCCAGTACTTC. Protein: CASSRTGLPEETQYF.